Below, one T cell receptor beta chain is given with its context. Trimming pared 8 bases from V and 7 bases from J, leaving 19 bases between. Germline V gives CDR1 MNHEY, CDR2 SMNVEV (reference sequence). The CDR3 is made up of 14 amino acids. Nominally healthy donors provided the samples, though records likely missed some immune exposures. This entry is derived from a study of cytomegalovirus exposure and HLA in healthy donors. PCR employed 60 Vbeta and 13 Jbeta primers. Some clones are missing from TCRdb's copy, which holds only in-frame ones; the method was immunoSEQ multiplex PCR. In the table there are around 220,000 clones, about 74% of which are singletons.

This clonotype was obtained from a man aged 40-55 years in good health and CMV-seronegative. The gene calls are TRBV27 and TRBJ2-3, with no clear D. Sample: PBMCs. The CDR3 DNA follows: TGTGCCAGCGGCTCAGGTCTCCAACGAAATACGCAGTATTTT. This encodes CASGSGLQRNTQYF.